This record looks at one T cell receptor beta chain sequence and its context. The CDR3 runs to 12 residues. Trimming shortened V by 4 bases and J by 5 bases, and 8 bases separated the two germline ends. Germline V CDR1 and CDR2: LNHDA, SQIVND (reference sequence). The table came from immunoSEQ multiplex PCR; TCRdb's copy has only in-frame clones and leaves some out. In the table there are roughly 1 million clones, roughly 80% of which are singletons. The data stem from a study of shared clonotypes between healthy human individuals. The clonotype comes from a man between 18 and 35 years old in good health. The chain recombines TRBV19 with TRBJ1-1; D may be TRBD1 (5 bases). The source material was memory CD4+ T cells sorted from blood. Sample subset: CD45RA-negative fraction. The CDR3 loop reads CASSTRVTEAFF. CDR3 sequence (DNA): TGTGCCAGTAGTACCAGGGTAACTGAAGCTTTCTTT.